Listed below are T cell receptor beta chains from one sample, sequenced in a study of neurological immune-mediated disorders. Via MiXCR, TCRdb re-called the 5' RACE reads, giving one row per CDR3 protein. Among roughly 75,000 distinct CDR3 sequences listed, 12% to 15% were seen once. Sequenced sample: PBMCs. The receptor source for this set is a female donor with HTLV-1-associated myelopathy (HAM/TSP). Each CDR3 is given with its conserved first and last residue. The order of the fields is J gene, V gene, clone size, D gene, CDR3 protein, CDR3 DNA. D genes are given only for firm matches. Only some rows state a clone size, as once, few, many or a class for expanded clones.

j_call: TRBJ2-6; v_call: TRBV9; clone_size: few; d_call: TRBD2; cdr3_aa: CASNKRGGGLSGANVLTF; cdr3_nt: TGTGCCAGCAATAAGCGGGGGGGCGGATTATCTGGGGCCAACGTCCTGACTTTC
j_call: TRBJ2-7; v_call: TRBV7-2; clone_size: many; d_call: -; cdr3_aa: CASSLNREQYF; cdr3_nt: TGTGCCAGCAGCTTAAATAGGGAGCAGTACTTC
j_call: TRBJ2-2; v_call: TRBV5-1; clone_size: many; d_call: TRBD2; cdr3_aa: CASSVTSLGTGELFF; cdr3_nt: TGCGCCAGCAGCGTGACTAGCCTCGGCACCGGGGAGCTGTTTTTT
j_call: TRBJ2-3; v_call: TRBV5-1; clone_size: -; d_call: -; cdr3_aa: CASSFRAGTDTQYF; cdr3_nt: TGCGCCAGTAGCTTCCGGGCGGGGACAGATACGCAGTATTTT
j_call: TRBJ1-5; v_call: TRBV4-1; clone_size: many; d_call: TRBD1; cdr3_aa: CASSLDDPQGGLSNQPQHF; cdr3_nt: TGCGCCAGCAGCCTCGATGATCCACAGGGGGGTCTCAGCAATCAGCCCCAGCATTTT
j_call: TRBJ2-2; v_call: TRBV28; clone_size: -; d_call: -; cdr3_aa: CASRFPSGELFF; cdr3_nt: TGTGCCAGCAGGTTCCCCTCCGGGGAGCTGTTTTTT
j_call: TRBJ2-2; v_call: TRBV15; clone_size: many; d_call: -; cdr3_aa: CATSRVLSAGELFF; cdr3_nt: TGTGCCACCAGCAGAGTTCTCTCGGCCGGGGAGCTGTTTTTT
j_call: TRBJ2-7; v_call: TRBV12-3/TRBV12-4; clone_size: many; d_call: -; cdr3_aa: CASSLRHSGSEQYF; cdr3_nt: TGTGCCAGCAGTTTAAGGCACTCCGGCTCCGAGCAGTACTTC
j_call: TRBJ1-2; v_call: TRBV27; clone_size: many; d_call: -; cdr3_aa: CASSLSGTHYGYTF; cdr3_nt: TGTGCCAGCAGTTTATCCGGGACACACTATGGCTACACCTTC
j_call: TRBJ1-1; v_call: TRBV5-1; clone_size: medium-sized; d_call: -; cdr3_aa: CASSSGGGMNTEAFF; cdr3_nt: TGCGCCAGCAGCTCGGGCGGGGGTATGAACACTGAAGCTTTCTTT
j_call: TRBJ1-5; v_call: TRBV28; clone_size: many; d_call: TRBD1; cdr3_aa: CASSATGGNQPQHF; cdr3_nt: TGTGCCAGCAGCGCGACAGGGGGAAATCAGCCCCAGCATTTT
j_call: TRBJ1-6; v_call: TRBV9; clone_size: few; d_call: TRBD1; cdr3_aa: CASSPGVGQARGNSPLHF; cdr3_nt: TGTGCCAGCAGCCCAGGTGTAGGACAGGCAAGGGGGAATTCACCCCTCCACTTT
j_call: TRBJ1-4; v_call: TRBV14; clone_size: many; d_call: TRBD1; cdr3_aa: CASSLTGGHEKLFF; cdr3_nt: TGTGCCAGCAGCTTGACAGGGGGTCACGAAAAACTGTTTTTT
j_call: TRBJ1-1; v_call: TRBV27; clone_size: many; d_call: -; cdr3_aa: CASSRPGTVEVTEAFF; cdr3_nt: TGTGCCAGCAGCCGTCCCGGGACGGTGGAGGTAACTGAAGCTTTCTTT
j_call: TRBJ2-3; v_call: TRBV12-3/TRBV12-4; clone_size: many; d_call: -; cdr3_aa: CASSGFEGTDTQYF; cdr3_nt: TGTGCCAGCAGTGGGTTTGAAGGGACAGATACGCAGTATTTT
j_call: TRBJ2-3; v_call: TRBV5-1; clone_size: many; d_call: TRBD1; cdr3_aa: CASSPWTGATDTQYF; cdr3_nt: TGCGCCAGCAGCCCGTGGACAGGGGCCACAGATACGCAGTATTTT
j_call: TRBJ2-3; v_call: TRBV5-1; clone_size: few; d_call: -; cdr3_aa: CASSQGTASTDTQYF; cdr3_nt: TGCGCCAGCAGCCAGGGGACGGCTAGCACAGATACGCAGTATTTT
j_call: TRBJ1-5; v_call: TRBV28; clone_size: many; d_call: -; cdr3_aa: CASSPLGGLGNQPQHF; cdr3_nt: TGTGCCAGCAGCCCCCTGGGTGGTCTGGGCAATCAGCCCCAGCATTTT